Listed here are 9 T cell receptor beta chains from one sample, sequenced in a study of T cells in Graves' hyperthyroidism and ophthalmopathy. The CDR3 regions of TCR beta were amplified from RNA transcripts. HTBI primers were the set used in a first-round RT-PCR of the TCR CDR3. TCRdb ran MiXCR on the multiplex PCR reads and lists one entry per CDR3 protein. There are about 700,000 distinct CDR3 sequences in the sample; 45% occur only once, and less than 9.5% lies in the top ten. Sequencing input: peripheral blood or thyroid tissue (not recorded which). The origin of the receptors is an adult man with Graves' disease, either hyperthyroidism or ophthalmopathy (not recorded which).

This clonotype was observed once. The chain is built from TRBV2 and TRBJ1-5; D perhaps matches TRBD1 (5 bases). This CDR3 is 14 amino acids long. The germline V gene has CDR1 SNHLY and CDR2 FYNNEI. The germline V and J ends were trimmed by 4 bases and 2 bases, with 9 bases remaining between them. Here the CDR3 reads CASSVAGRNQPQHF. The DNA of the CDR3 is TGTGCCAGCAGTGTAGCAGGGCGCAATCAGCCCCAGCATTTT.

J is TRBJ1-5 and V is TRBV7-9, with 8 positions matching TRBD1. From germline, CDR1 is SEHNR and CDR2 FQNEAQ (reference sequence). V shed 5 bases, J shed 0 bases, and the junction held 3 bases outside the gene matches. This CDR3 spans 15 amino acids. CDR3 residues: CASSRTGSSNQPQHF. DNA of the CDR3: TGTGCCAGCAGCCGGACAGGGTCTAGCAATCAGCCCCAGCATTTT.

The genes are TRBV2 and TRBJ2-2; unclear D gene. The CDR3 is 12 amino acids. CDR1 and CDR2 from the germline V gene are SNHLY and FYNNEI. Trimming shortened V by 8 bases and J by 6 bases, and 10 bases separated the two germline ends. The CDR3 DNA is TGTGCCAGCGCTACCCCTCCCGGGGAGCTGTTTTTT. This gives the protein CASATPPGELFF.

The rearrangement uses TRBV9 and TRBJ2-7; 9 bases are shared with TRBD2. The J segment lost 5 bases and the V segment lost 3 bases, leaving 9 bases of the junction unmatched. Per germline, CDR1 SGDLS and CDR2 YYNGEE. The CDR3 sequence is 15 residues long. The CDR3, as DNA: TGTGCCAGCAGCGGGGGACTAGCCGGGTACGACGAGCAGTACTTC. This sequence encodes CASSGGLAGYDEQYF.

The chain carries TRBV5-1 and TRBJ1-1, with 10 bases matching TRBD1. Germline V lookup: CDR1 SGHRS, CDR2 YFSETQ. The CDR3 sequence is 17 residues long. The ends lost 3 bases at V and 2 bases at J; junction bases unmatched: 10. DNA of the CDR3: TGCGCCAGCAGCTCACTAGGGACAGGGGTTAGAAACACTGAAGCTTTCTTT. This sequence encodes CASSSLGTGVRNTEAFF.

V and J are TRBV20-1 and TRBJ2-5, with TRBD1 identical over 9 bases. CDR1 and CDR2 from the germline V gene are DFQATT and SNEGSKA (reference sequence). This CDR3 has 16 amino acids. J gave up 5 bases and V 2 bases, and 12 bases lay outside the gene matches. CDR3: CSARNLRDRVPETQYF. As DNA, the CDR3 is TGCAGTGCTAGAAACCTCCGGGACAGGGTGCCGGAGACCCAGTACTTC.

This clonotype was seen a few times. The gene calls are TRBV20-1 and TRBJ1-3; no reliable D call. CDR1 is DFQATT, CDR2 SNEGSKA, per germline (reference sequence). The germline V and J ends were trimmed by 3 bases and 1 base, with 13 bases remaining between them. The CDR3 covers 15 residues. CDR3 sequence: CSARDPGGSGNTIYF. CDR3 nucleotide sequence: TGCAGTGCTAGGGATCCCGGAGGATCTGGAAACACCATATATTTT.

The J gene is TRBJ1-5, the V gene TRBV2; tentatively, D is TRBD1 (5 bases). The CDR3 totals 15 residues. Trimming took 6 bases from V and 3 from J, leaving 15 bases between them. Germline values: CDR1 SNHLY, CDR2 FYNNEI. This chain's CDR3 is CASRMGLMINQPQHF. In DNA form, the CDR3 reads TGTGCCAGCAGGATGGGGCTCATGATCAATCAGCCCCAGCATTTT.

This clonotype came up many times. The V and J genes are TRBV20-1 and TRBJ1-2; 7 positions agree with TRBD1. The V segment lost 3 bases and the J segment 8 bases; nucleotides outside the gene matches: 12. Germline CDR1 and CDR2: DFQATT and SNEGSKA (reference sequence). The CDR3 spans 14 residues. This CDR3 reads CSARKDLDRHGYTF. In DNA form, the CDR3 reads TGCAGTGCTAGGAAGGATTTGGACAGGCACGGCTACACCTTC.